These T cell receptor beta chains were read from a single sample in a study of T-cell memory formation after mild COVID-19. TCRdb called the 5' RACE reads again in MiXCR, with one record for every CDR3 protein. The sample records about 350,000 distinct CDR3 sequences, approximately 14% being singletons. The sequencing input was PBMCs or a T cell subset sorted from them (not recorded which). The source is a man aged 18 to 30 who had mild COVID-19 (a few samples of this study predate the infection). Cell type and time point are not known. Each CDR3 is given with its conserved first and last residue. The D gene is left open where the match is weak. Size values are once, few and many counts, or a class for expanded clones, and some rows have none.

abundance	v_gene	j_gene	d_gene	CDR3aa	CDR3nt
few	TRBV5-4	TRBJ2-3	NA	CASSHGHLGADTQYF	TGTGCCAGCAGCCATGGACACCTGGGAGCAGATACGCAGTATTTT
NA	TRBV6-4	TRBJ2-5	NA	CASRSGRETQYF	TGTGCCAGCAGGAGCGGCCGGGAGACCCAGTACTTC
NA	TRBV4-3	TRBJ2-2	TRBD2	CASSDSGGADTGELFF	TGCGCCAGCAGCGATAGCGGGGGGGCGGATACCGGGGAGCTGTTTTTT
NA	TRBV29-1	TRBJ2-3	NA	CSVRAQGSDTQYF	TGCAGCGTCCGGGCCCAGGGTAGCGATACGCAGTATTTT
NA	TRBV5-1	TRBJ1-2	NA	CASSEGIYGYTF	TGCGCCAGCAGTGAGGGCATCTATGGCTACACCTTC
few	TRBV12-5	TRBJ2-5	NA	CASAGLDLYQETQYF	TGTGCTAGTGCCGGGCTCGACTTGTACCAAGAGACCCAGTACTTC
NA	TRBV12-3/TRBV12-4	TRBJ1-2	TRBD1	CATRSGQGYGYTF	TGTGCCACCAGATCGGGACAGGGGTATGGCTACACCTTC
few	TRBV5-6	TRBJ2-1	TRBD1	CASSLTDRFSEQFF	TGTGCCAGCAGCTTGACGGACAGGTTTAGTGAGCAGTTCTTC
few	TRBV5-1	TRBJ1-1	NA	CASSSAGRNTEAFF	TGCGCCAGCAGTTCCGCGGGTCGAAACACTGAAGCTTTCTTT
few	TRBV11-2	TRBJ2-3	TRBD2	CASRGLAGGRRDTQYF	TGTGCCAGCAGGGGGCTAGCGGGGGGGCGCAGAGATACGCAGTATTTT
NA	TRBV7-2	TRBJ2-3	NA	CASSRQWGGTDTQYF	TGTGCCAGCAGCAGGCAGTGGGGGGGCACAGATACGCAGTATTTT
NA	TRBV20-1	TRBJ2-3	NA	CSASPGTRSTDTQYF	TGCAGTGCTAGTCCCGGGACCCGCAGCACAGATACGCAGTATTTT
NA	TRBV29-1	TRBJ1-2	NA	CSVDTGTEDYGYTF	TGCAGCGTTGACACGGGGACGGAAGATTATGGCTACACCTTC
NA	TRBV4-2	TRBJ2-2	NA	CASSQVYRAGGEVYGELFF	TGTGCCAGCAGCCAAGTATACCGGGCAGGGGGGGAAGTGTACGGGGAGCTGTTTTTT
NA	TRBV7-2	TRBJ2-2	TRBD2	CASSFWGTSGPPGELFF	TGTGCCAGCAGCTTCTGGGGGACTAGCGGCCCTCCTGGGGAGCTGTTTTTT
few	TRBV24-1	TRBJ2-1	NA	CVTSDNSRDVNEQFF	TGTGTCACCAGTGATAATTCCCGGGACGTCAATGAGCAGTTCTTC
few	TRBV27	TRBJ2-4	TRBD2	CASTAGGNIQYF	TGTGCCAGCACCGCGGGGGGGAACATTCAGTACTTC
few	TRBV7-3	TRBJ1-2	NA	CASSLSGESLYGYTF	TGTGCCAGCAGCTTATCTGGGGAGTCCCTCTATGGCTACACCTTC
few	TRBV7-2	TRBJ2-2	NA	CASSLTSVGELFF	TGTGCCAGCAGCTTAACCAGTGTCGGGGAGCTGTTTTTT
few	TRBV18	TRBJ1-1	NA	CASSPPGGLRTEAFF	TGTGCCAGCTCACCACCTGGGGGGCTGCGCACTGAAGCTTTCTTT
NA	TRBV5-1	TRBJ1-4	TRBD1	CASSSVGQGHGKLFF	TGCGCCAGCAGCTCCGTCGGACAGGGGCACGGAAAACTGTTTTTT
NA	TRBV7-2	TRBJ1-4	TRBD1	CASSTQGSHNEKLFF	TGTGCCAGCAGCACACAGGGGTCCCATAATGAAAAACTGTTTTTT
NA	TRBV19	TRBJ2-6	NA	CASPLYGANVLTF	TGTGCCAGCCCTTTGTATGGGGCCAACGTCCTGACTTTC
few	TRBV20-1	TRBJ1-6	TRBD1	CSSLTGNNSPLHF	TGCAGTTCTTTGACAGGGAATAATTCACCCCTCCACTTT
few	TRBV5-1	TRBJ2-1	NA	CASSFYGDEQFF	TGCGCCAGCAGCTTCTACGGGGATGAGCAGTTCTTC
many	TRBV5-1	TRBJ2-7	NA	CASSLDGVYEQYF	TGCGCCAGCAGCTTGGACGGGGTTTACGAGCAGTACTTC
many	TRBV9	TRBJ2-1	NA	CASSVVGGRGNEQFF	TGTGCCAGCAGCGTAGTGGGGGGCAGGGGCAATGAGCAGTTCTTC
many	TRBV5-1	TRBJ2-3	NA	CASSLVAGHSTDTQYF	TGCGCCAGCAGCTTGGTCGCGGGGCATAGCACAGATACGCAGTATTTT
NA	TRBV5-4	TRBJ2-1	NA	CASSIKLVNEQFF	TGTGCCAGCAGCATAAAGTTAGTTAATGAGCAGTTCTTC
NA	TRBV7-8	TRBJ2-7	TRBD1	CASSPGQGFRYEQYF	TGTGCCAGCAGCCCCGGACAGGGGTTCAGGTACGAGCAGTACTTC
few	TRBV4-3	TRBJ1-2	NA	CASSQVSREVKGYTF	TGCGCCAGCAGCCAAGTATCCAGGGAGGTGAAAGGCTACACCTTC
many	TRBV20-1	TRBJ1-5	TRBD1	CSAASGQGIRSQHF	TGCAGTGCCGCCTCGGGACAGGGAATACGGTCCCAGCATTTT
few	TRBV7-9	TRBJ2-3	TRBD2	CASSFLAGGNTDTQYF	TGTGCCAGCAGCTTCTTAGCGGGGGGGAACACAGATACGCAGTATTTT
few	TRBV7-8	TRBJ2-4	TRBD2	CASSLTNSGKNIQYF	TGTGCCAGCAGCTTAACAAATAGCGGGAAAAACATTCAGTACTTC
NA	TRBV20-1	TRBJ1-5	NA	CSARPGLIWPQHF	TGCAGTGCTCGCCCGGGTCTGATATGGCCCCAGCATTTT
few	TRBV6-5	TRBJ2-7	NA	CASSYGTQVGYEQYF	TGTGCCAGCAGTTACGGGACGCAGGTTGGGTACGAGCAGTACTTC
few	TRBV4-1	TRBJ1-5	NA	CASSQVGSRGQPQHF	TGCGCCAGCAGCCAAGTCGGTTCCCGAGGTCAGCCCCAGCATTTT
NA	TRBV7-2	TRBJ1-1	NA	CASSWSLDTEAFF	TGTGCCAGCAGCTGGTCCTTGGACACTGAAGCTTTCTTT
NA	TRBV6-5	TRBJ2-7	TRBD1	CASSYATGGPSYEQYF	TGTGCCAGCAGTTACGCTACAGGGGGTCCCTCCTACGAGCAGTACTTC
few	TRBV5-1	TRBJ2-5	TRBD1	CASSWGTGDQETQYF	TGCGCCAGCAGCTGGGGGACAGGGGACCAAGAGACCCAGTACTTC
NA	TRBV27	TRBJ2-7	TRBD1	CASRLTGFNEQYF	TGTGCCAGCAGATTGACAGGGTTTAACGAGCAGTACTTC
NA	TRBV5-8	TRBJ2-2	NA	CATRGTGELFF	TGTGCCACCAGGGGAACCGGGGAGCTGTTTTTT
NA	TRBV7-2	TRBJ1-5	NA	CASSPREFGQPQHF	TGTGCCAGCAGCCCCAGGGAATTTGGTCAGCCCCAGCATTTT
few	TRBV7-9	TRBJ1-4	NA	CASRPQGREKLFF	TGTGCCAGCCGCCCTCAGGGGCGGGAAAAACTGTTTTTT
NA	TRBV20-1	TRBJ2-4	NA	CSARDVAKNIQYF	TGCAGTGCTAGAGATGTCGCCAAAAACATTCAGTACTTC
NA	TRBV29-1	TRBJ1-2	NA	CSDGQWTNYGYTF	TGCAGCGACGGACAGTGGACTAACTATGGCTACACCTTC
few	TRBV4-1	TRBJ1-1	NA	CASSQSGGNTEAFF	TGCGCCAGCAGCCAATCTGGGGGGAACACTGAAGCTTTCTTT
few	TRBV3-1	TRBJ1-2	NA	CASSQDVGFNYGYTF	TGTGCCAGCAGCCAAGATGTCGGCTTTAACTATGGCTACACCTTC
few	TRBV27	TRBJ2-2	NA	CASRGPGNTGELFF	TGTGCCAGCAGGGGTCCTGGGAACACCGGGGAGCTGTTTTTT
NA	TRBV5-6	TRBJ2-4	NA	CASSPEGGTGDIQYF	TGTGCCAGCAGCCCGGAGGGGGGGACCGGGGACATTCAGTACTTC
NA	TRBV9	TRBJ2-5	TRBD1	CASSGGQGARETQYF	TGTGCCAGCAGCGGAGGACAGGGGGCGAGGGAGACCCAGTACTTC
NA	TRBV4-3	TRBJ1-2	NA	CASSQTPDGYGYTF	TGCGCCAGCAGCCAAACGCCGGACGGCTATGGCTACACCTTC
NA	TRBV3-1	TRBJ1-1	NA	CASSSPRDGRGWAEAFF	TGTGCCAGCAGCTCCCCGAGGGACGGCCGGGGTTGGGCTGAAGCTTTCTTT
NA	TRBV11-2	TRBJ2-1	TRBD2	CASSSSGSSGVF	TGTGCCAGCAGTTCAAGTGGGTCTAGCGGGGTCTTC
NA	TRBV28	TRBJ2-7	NA	CATSGQGSPYEQYF	TGTGCCACCTCAGGGCAGGGGAGCCCCTACGAGCAGTACTTC